This TCR beta chain was profiled in a study of blood T cell repertoires in COVID-19. About the study: The United States, Italy and Spain provided the acute and convalescent COVID-19 samples. T cells, B-cell-depleted T cells, or PBMCs supplied cDNA or gDNA.

Authors' data handling: Nucleated cell counts were estimated from reference gene primer amplification. Repertoires were generated with immunoSEQ multiplex PCR, while TCRdb's copy carries only in-frame clones and drops some. Clone size and the V and J calls come from that table; the DNA yielded D and trimming. The sample holds 60,000 to 75,000 clones, around 87% seen once. V dropped 5 bases and J dropped 0 bases, with 12 bases sitting between them. This CDR3 is built from 15 residues. The germline CDR1 and CDR2 sequences are SGHTA and FQGTGA. This receptor was taken from a man between 45 and 60 years old with active COVID-19. The sequenced sample consisted of peripheral blood. The J gene is TRBJ2-3, the V gene TRBV7-3; a weak D match, TRBD1 (5 bases). CDR3 sequence: CASSQGVTSTDTQYF. In DNA form, the CDR3 reads TGTGCCAGCAGCCAAGGGGTGACTAGCACAGATACGCAGTATTTT.